This record covers a single T cell receptor beta chain. The source of the sample is a study of blood T cell repertoires in COVID-19. Original data processing: Reference gene primers were amplified, and this amplification served to estimate nucleated cell counts. Clones were read by immunoSEQ multiplex PCR, and TCRdb kept only the in-frame ones, dropping some. V, J and clone size are taken as reported in that table, and D and trimming were inferred from the DNA itself. The sample holds 200,000 to 300,000 clones; about 80% are singletons and the top ten take more than 9.5%. The ends lost 0 bases at V and 5 bases at J; junction bases unmatched: 13. The germline V gene has CDR1 SGHTA and CDR2 FQGNSA. The CDR3 contains 18 residues.

The chain recombines TRBV7-2 with TRBJ2-1, with 7 positions matching TRBD2. The source material was peripheral blood. The sequence derives from a woman of 80 years or more with acute or convalescent COVID-19. This CDR3 reads CASSLAGPGVGGNNEQFF. In nucleotides, the CDR3 is TGTGCCAGCAGCTTAGCGGGCCCTGGAGTGGGGGGGAACAATGAGCAGTTCTTC.